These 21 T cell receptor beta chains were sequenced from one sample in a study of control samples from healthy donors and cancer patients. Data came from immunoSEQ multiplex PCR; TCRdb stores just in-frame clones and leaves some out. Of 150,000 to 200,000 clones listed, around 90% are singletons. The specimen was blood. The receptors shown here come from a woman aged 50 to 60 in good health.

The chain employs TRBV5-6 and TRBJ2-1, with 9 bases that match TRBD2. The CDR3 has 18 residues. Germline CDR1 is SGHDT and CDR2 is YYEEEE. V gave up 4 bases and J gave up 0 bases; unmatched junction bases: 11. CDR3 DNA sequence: TGTGCCAGCAGCCCAGGGTCCCTTAGCGGGAGCTCCTACAATGAGCAGTTCTTC. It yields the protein CASSPGSLSGSSYNEQFF.

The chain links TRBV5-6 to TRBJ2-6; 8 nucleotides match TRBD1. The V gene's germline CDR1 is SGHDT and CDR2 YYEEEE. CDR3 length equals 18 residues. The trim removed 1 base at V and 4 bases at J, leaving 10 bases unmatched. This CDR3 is CASSLWGMTGVGANVLTF. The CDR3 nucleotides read TGTGCCAGCAGCTTGTGGGGAATGACAGGGGTAGGGGCCAACGTCCTGACTTTC.

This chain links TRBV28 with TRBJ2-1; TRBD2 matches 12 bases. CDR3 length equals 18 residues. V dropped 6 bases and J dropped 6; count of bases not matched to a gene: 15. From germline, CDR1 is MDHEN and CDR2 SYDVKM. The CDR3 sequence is CASSLVVVASGGGNEQFF. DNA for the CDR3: TGTGCCAGCAGCCTAGTTGTCGTGGCTAGCGGGGGGGGCAATGAGCAGTTCTTC.

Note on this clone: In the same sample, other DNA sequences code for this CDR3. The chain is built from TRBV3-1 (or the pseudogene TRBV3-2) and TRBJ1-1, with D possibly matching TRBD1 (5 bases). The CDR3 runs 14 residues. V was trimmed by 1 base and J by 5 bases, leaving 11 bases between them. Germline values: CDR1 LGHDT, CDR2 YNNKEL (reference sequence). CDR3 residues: CASSQAQGRTEAFF. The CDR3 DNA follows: TGTGCCAGCAGCCAAGCGCAGGGTAGGACTGAAGCTTTCTTT.

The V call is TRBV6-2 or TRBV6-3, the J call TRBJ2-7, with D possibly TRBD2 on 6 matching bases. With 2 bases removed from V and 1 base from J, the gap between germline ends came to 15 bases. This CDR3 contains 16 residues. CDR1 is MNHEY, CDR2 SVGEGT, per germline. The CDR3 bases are TGTGCCAGCAGTTACCAATATGGGGACTTTTCCTACGAGCAGTACTTC. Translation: CASSYQYGDFSYEQYF.

The CDR3 here is CASSVGEDQPQHF. In DNA, the CDR3 is TGTGCCAGCAGCGTAGGCGAGGATCAGCCCCAGCATTTT. V is TRBV9 and J is TRBJ1-5; D is unresolved. CDR1 and CDR2 from the germline V gene are SGDLS and YYNGEE. CDR3 size: 13 residues. V lost 0 bases, J lost 5 bases, and 6 bases lay in between.

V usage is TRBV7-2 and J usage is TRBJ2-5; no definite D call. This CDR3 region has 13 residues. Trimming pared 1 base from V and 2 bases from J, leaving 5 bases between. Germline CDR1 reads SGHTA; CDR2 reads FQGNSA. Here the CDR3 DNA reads TGTGCCAGCAGCTTAGGAATGCAAGAGACCCAGTACTTC. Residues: CASSLGMQETQYF.

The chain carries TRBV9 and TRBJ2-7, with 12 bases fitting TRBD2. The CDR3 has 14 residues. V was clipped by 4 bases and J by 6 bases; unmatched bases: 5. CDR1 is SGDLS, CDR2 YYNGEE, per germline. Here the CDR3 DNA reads TGTGCCAGCAGCCAAACTAGCGGGAGGATCGAGCAGTACTTC. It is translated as CASSQTSGRIEQYF.

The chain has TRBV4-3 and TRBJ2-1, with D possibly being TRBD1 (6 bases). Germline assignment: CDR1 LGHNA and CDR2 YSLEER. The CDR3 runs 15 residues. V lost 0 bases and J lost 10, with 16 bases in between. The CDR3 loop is CASSQEGRGVGEQFF. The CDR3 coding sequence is TGCGCCAGCAGCCAAGAGGGCAGGGGAGTTGGGGAGCAGTTCTTC.

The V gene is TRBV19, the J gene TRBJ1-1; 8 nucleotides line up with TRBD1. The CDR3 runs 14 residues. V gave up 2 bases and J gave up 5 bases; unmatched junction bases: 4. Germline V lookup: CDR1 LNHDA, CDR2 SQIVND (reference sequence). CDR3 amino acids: CASSIQGAWTEAFF. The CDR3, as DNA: TGTGCCAGTAGTATACAGGGGGCCTGGACTGAAGCTTTCTTT.

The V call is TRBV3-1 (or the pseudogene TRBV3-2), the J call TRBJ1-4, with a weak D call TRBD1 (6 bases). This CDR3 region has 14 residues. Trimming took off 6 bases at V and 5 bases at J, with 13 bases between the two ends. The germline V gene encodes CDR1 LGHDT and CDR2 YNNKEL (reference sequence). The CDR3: CASSQSGGNEKLFF. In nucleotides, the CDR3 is TGTGCCAGCAGTCAATCGGGGGGCAATGAAAAACTGTTTTTT.

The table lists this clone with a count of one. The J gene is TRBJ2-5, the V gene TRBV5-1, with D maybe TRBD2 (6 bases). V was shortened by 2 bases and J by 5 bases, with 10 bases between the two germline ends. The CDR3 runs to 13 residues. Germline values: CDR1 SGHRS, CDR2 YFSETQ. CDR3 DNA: TGCGCCAGCAGCTTTGGGGGAGGTGAGACCCAGTACTTC. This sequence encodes CASSFGGGETQYF.

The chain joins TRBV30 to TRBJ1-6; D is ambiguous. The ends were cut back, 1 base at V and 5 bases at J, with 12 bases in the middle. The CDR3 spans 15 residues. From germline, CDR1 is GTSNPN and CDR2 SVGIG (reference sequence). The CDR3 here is CAWSAGVGDNSPLHF. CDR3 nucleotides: TGTGCCTGGAGTGCGGGAGTGGGAGATAATTCACCCCTCCACTTT. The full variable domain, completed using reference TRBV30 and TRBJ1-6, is SQTIHQWPATLVQPVGSPLSLECTVEGTSNPNLYWYRQAAGRGLQLLFYSVGIGQISSEVPQNLSASRPQDRQFILSSKKLLLSDSGFYLCAWSAGVGDNSPLHFGNGTRLTVT.

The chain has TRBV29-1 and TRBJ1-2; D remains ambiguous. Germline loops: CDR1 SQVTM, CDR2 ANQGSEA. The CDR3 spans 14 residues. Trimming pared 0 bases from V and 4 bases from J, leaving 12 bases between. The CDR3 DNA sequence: TGCAGCGTTGAAGAGCAGATAAGGGCCTATGGCTACACCTTC. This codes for CSVEEQIRAYGYTF.

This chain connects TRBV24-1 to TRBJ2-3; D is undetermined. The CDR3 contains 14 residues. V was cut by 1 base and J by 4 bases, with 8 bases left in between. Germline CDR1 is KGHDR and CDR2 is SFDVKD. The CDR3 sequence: CATSDFGEADTQYF. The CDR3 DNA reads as TGTGCCACCAGTGATTTCGGCGAGGCAGATACGCAGTATTTT.

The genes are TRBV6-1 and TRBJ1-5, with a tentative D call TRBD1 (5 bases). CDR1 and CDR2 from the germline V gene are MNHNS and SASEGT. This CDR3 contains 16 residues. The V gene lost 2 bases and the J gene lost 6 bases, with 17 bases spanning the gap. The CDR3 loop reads CASSERGREVGQPQHF. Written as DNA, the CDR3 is TGTGCCAGCAGTGAAAGAGGCAGGGAGGTAGGTCAGCCCCAGCATTTT.

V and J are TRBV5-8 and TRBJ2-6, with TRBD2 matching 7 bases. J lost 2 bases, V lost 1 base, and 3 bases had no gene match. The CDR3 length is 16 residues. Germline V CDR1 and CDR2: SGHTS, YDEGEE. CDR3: CASSLWRGTGANVLTF. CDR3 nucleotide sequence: TGTGCCAGCAGCTTGTGGCGGGGGACTGGGGCCAACGTCCTGACTTTC.

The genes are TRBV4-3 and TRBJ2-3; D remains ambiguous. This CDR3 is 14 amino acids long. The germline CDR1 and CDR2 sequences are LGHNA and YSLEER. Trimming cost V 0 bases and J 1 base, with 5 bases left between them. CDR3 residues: CASSQDARTDTQYF. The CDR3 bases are TGCGCCAGCAGCCAAGACGCCCGCACAGATACGCAGTATTTT.

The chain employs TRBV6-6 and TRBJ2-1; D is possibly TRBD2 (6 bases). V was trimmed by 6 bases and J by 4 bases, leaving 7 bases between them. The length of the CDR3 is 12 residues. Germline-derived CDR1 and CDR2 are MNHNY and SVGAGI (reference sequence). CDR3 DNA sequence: TGTGCCAGCAGGGGGAGGTACAATGAGCAGTTCTTC. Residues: CASRGRYNEQFF.

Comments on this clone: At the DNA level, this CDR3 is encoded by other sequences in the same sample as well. CDR3 protein: CASSVGGDTEAFF. CDR3 nucleotide sequence: TGTGCCAGCAGCGTAGGAGGGGACACTGAAGCTTTCTTT. This chain uses TRBV9 with TRBJ1-1; D possibly corresponds to TRBD1 (5 bases). From germline, CDR1 is SGDLS and CDR2 YYNGEE. The germline V and J ends were trimmed by 0 bases and 3 bases, with 6 bases remaining between them. The length of the CDR3 is 13 residues. Supplemented by reference TRBV9 and TRBJ1-1, the full variable domain reads DSGVTQTPKHLITATGQRVTLRCSPRSGDLSVYWYQQSLDQGLQFLIQYYNGEERAKGNILERFSAQQFPDLHSELNLSSLELGDSALYFCASSVGGDTEAFFGQGTRLTVV.

CDR3 sequence: CAISTSGGGDTQYF. In DNA form, the CDR3 reads TGTGCCATCAGTACTAGCGGGGGCGGCGATACGCAGTATTTT. This rearrangement joins TRBV10-3 to TRBJ2-3, with 11 bases aligning to TRBD2. The ends lost 5 bases at V and 6 bases at J; junction bases unmatched: 4. The CDR3 is 14 amino acids. Germline V CDR1 and CDR2: ENHRY, SYGVKD.